A single sample is the source of the 11 T cell receptor beta chains below, sequenced in a study of vaccination and CD4 T cells after COVID-19 (dated by TCRdb to 2022 to 2024). Their recognized antigens are unknown. Receptors were amplified or captured by PCR. These reads were obtained on an Illumina iSeq 100. DNA from cultured CD4+ T cells was subjected to TCR sequencing with the Oncomine TCR Beta short-read assay at the Johns Hopkins FTIC core. TCRdb handled the public reads itself, with Q25 trimming in fastp and clone calling in MiXCR, and kept productive beta chains. Rows with a matching CDR3 protein are joined into one entry that keeps the most common DNA and genes. The table for this sample lists roughly 12,000 distinct CDR3 sequences; around 50% of them were counted only once. The ten most abundant clones make up roughly a tenth of the sample. The meaning of the sample's treatment or condition label: approximately 10-day PBMC culture with coronavirus spike peptide pools or control peptides (ViraFEST assay).

Sequenced material: CD4+ T cells from blood, cultured in vitro. The origin of the receptors is a human donor who had recovered from COVID-19.

This clonotype occurred a few times. The chain employs TRBV2 and TRBJ1-2; no reliable D call. V lost 2 bases and J 5 bases, leaving 12 bases between the germline ends. The CDR3 is made up of 14 amino acids. In germline, CDR1 is SNHLY, CDR2 FYNNEI. CDR3 nucleotides: TGTGCCAGCAGTGAAAGATGGTCAGCTTATGGCTACACCTTC. Protein: CASSERWSAYGYTF.

This clonotype was seen a few times. This chain joins TRBV20-1 and TRBJ2-3; no definite D call. Deletions cut 3 bases from V and 3 bases from J, with 16 bases between. Germline V gives CDR1 DFQATT, CDR2 SNEGSKA (reference sequence). The CDR3 length is 15 residues. The CDR3 is CSARGSLVRTDTQYF. The CDR3 DNA sequence: TGCAGTGCTAGGGGGTCCCTAGTTAGGACAGATACGCAGTATTTT.

V gene TRBV6-5 combines with J gene TRBJ1-2; 7 bases align to TRBD1. The length of the CDR3 is 13 residues. V gave up 2 bases and J gave up 5 bases; unmatched junction bases: 2. The V gene's germline CDR1 is MNHEY and CDR2 SVGAGI. The CDR3 loop reads CASSYDREYGYTF. CDR3 nucleotides: TGTGCCAGCAGTTACGACAGGGAGTATGGCTACACCTTC.

The chain recombines TRBV6-4 with TRBJ2-3; TRBD2 agrees at 8 bases. Germline trimming cut 3 bases from V and 6 bases from J; bases unmatched to any gene: 8. CDR1 and CDR2 (germline): MRHNA, SNTAGT. CDR3 length equals 15 residues. This CDR3 is CASSEGREVTDTQYF. The CDR3 coding sequence is TGTGCCAGCAGTGAGGGGCGGGAGGTGACGGATACGCAGTATTTT.

This chain joins TRBV6-2 or TRBV6-3 and TRBJ2-7; 7 nucleotides agree with TRBD1. Trimming removed 4 bases from V and 2 bases from J; junction bases left unmatched: 17. The CDR3 is 18 amino acids. CDR1 is MNHEY, CDR2 SVGEGT, per germline. The CDR3 coding sequence is TGTGCCAGCAGTTCCCAGGCCCGTAGGGACAGTCGAGCCTACGAGCAGTACTTC. Its protein product is CASSSQARRDSRAYEQYF.

This clonotype came up a few times. For the CDR3, the DNA is TGTGCCACCAGTGATTACAGGGGTACGCAGTATTTT. Amino acid sequence: CATSDYRGTQYF. V and J are TRBV24-1 and TRBJ2-3; 7 bases are shared with TRBD1. With V trimmed by 2 bases and J by 8 bases, 0 bases remained unmatched. This CDR3 is 12 amino acids long. Germline CDR1 and CDR2: KGHDR and SFDVKD.

This chain connects TRBV15 to TRBJ2-7; a weak D match, TRBD1 (5 bases). The germline V gene has CDR1 LNHNV and CDR2 YYDKDF (reference sequence). This CDR3 has 14 amino acids. Trimming left V 1 base short and J 2 bases short, with 9 bases between. CDR3 region: CATSRGGGTYEQYF. The CDR3 coding sequence is TGTGCCACCAGCAGAGGGGGCGGCACCTACGAGCAGTACTTC.

This clonotype came up once. The chain recombines TRBV23-1 with TRBJ2-3, with TRBD1 matching over 8 bases. TRBV23-1 is given ORF status, its function remaining uncertain. V gave up 6 bases and J gave up 4 bases; unmatched junction bases: 24. This CDR3 has 20 amino acids. The CDR3 here is CASRVLVHGRGRFIADTQYF. The CDR3 nucleotides are TGCGCCAGCAGAGTCCTCGTTCACGGCAGGGGGCGATTTATCGCAGATACGCAGTATTTT.

This chain uses TRBV12-3 or TRBV12-4 with TRBJ2-2; D is ambiguous. The germline V and J ends were trimmed by 6 bases and 5 bases, with 13 bases remaining between them. The CDR3 is made up of 14 amino acids. Here the CDR3 DNA reads TGTGCCAGCAGCCCTTTCCGGCTAACCGGGGAGCTGTTTTTT. As protein: CASSPFRLTGELFF.

V is TRBV4-2 and J is TRBJ2-5; a weak D match, TRBD1 (6 bases). CDR1 and CDR2 from the germline V gene are LGHNA and YNFKEQ. V was trimmed by 0 bases and J by 4 bases, leaving 6 bases between them. The CDR3 is made up of 13 amino acids. The CDR3 here is CASSQDRGETQYF. The CDR3 DNA reads as TGTGCCAGCAGCCAAGACAGGGGAGAGACCCAGTACTTC.

This clonotype has more than one count but fewer than ten. The rearrangement joins TRBV20-1 to TRBJ1-2, with D perhaps TRBD1 (6 bases). CDR1 is DFQATT, CDR2 SNEGSKA, per germline (reference sequence). Trimming took off 3 bases at V and 4 bases at J, with 18 bases between the two ends. The CDR3 is 15 amino acids. The CDR3, as DNA: TGCAGTGCTAGGGAGACAGGCTTAGGGAGCTATGGCTACACCTTC. This gives the protein CSARETGLGSYGYTF.